Each of the 25 T cell receptor beta chains below was sequenced from the same sample in a study of T cells in Graves' hyperthyroidism and ophthalmopathy. Amplification targeted TCR beta CDR3 regions from RNA transcripts. Researchers ran a first-round RT-PCR on the TCR CDR3 using the HTBI primer set. TCRdb passed the multiplex PCR reads through MiXCR, listing each CDR3 protein once. The sample lists about 350,000 distinct CDR3 sequences; 17% were seen once. Material: blood. The receptor set was obtained from a woman between 25 and 40 years old with Graves' hyperthyroidism that later progressed to Graves' ophthalmopathy.

In its sample, this clonotype was seen many times. The V gene is TRBV18, the J gene TRBJ1-1; the D is unclear. V lost 3 bases, J lost 4 bases, and 15 bases lay in between. This CDR3 region has 15 residues. Germline V gene data show CDR1 as KGHSH and CDR2 as LQKENI. Written as DNA, the CDR3 is TGTGCCAGCTCACCCACCCGAGCAAGAGCCACTGAAGCTTTCTTT. It is translated as CASSPTRARATEAFF.

This clonotype turned up a few times. The chain carries TRBV27 and TRBJ2-1; tentatively, D is TRBD1 (5 bases). Germline CDR1 and CDR2: MNHEY and SMNVEV (reference sequence). The CDR3 has 12 amino acids. V was shortened by 6 bases and J by 6 bases, with 9 bases between the two germline ends. DNA of the CDR3: TGTGCCAGCAGGTACAGGTTCAATGAGCAGTTCTTC. This gives the protein CASRYRFNEQFF.

This clonotype came up a few times. The chain couples TRBV28 to TRBJ1-2, with D tentatively TRBD1 (6 bases). V was shortened by 6 bases and J by 7 bases, with 18 bases between the two germline ends. Germline CDR1 and CDR2: MDHEN and SYDVKM. This CDR3 comprises 14 residues. The CDR3 DNA follows: TGTGCCAGCAGGACCCTTAGGACAGTCGGTGGCTACACCTTC. This sequence encodes CASRTLRTVGGYTF.

This clonotype was observed a handful of times. V is TRBV4-1 and J is TRBJ1-2, with D unresolved. Trimming cost V 0 bases and J 5 bases, with 10 bases left between them. This CDR3 has 14 amino acids. Looked up from germline, CDR1 is MGHRA and CDR2 is YSYEKL. The CDR3 bases are TGCGCCAGCAGCCAAGAGGAGACCCGATATGGCTACACCTTC. Protein sequence: CASSQEETRYGYTF.

The J gene is TRBJ2-3, the V gene TRBV7-2; possibly TRBD1 for D (6 bases). V was shortened by 10 bases and J by 1 base, with 15 bases between the two germline ends. Per the germline V gene, CDR1 is SGHTA and CDR2 is FQGNSA. The CDR3 is 14 residues long. The CDR3: CATKGDTGTDTQYF. In nucleotides, the CDR3 is TGTGCCACCAAGGGGGACACTGGCACAGATACGCAGTATTTT.

The V and J genes are TRBV30 and TRBJ1-2; D uncertain. Germline V CDR1 and CDR2: GTSNPN, SVGIG (reference sequence). The CDR3 has 12 amino acids. V lost 1 base and J lost 4, with 7 bases in between. CDR3: CAWSGILYGYTF. The CDR3 DNA reads as TGTGCCTGGAGTGGGATTCTCTATGGCTACACCTTC. The entire variable domain, with the rest obtained from reference TRBV30 and TRBJ1-2, is as follows: SQTIHQWPATLVQPVGSPLSLECTVEGTSNPNLYWYRQAAGRGLQLLFYSVGIGQISSEVPQNLSASRPQDRQFILSSKKLLLSDSGFYLCAWSGILYGYTFGSGTRLTVV.

The chain has TRBV7-9 and TRBJ2-7; 10 bases are shared with TRBD2. From germline, CDR1 is SEHNR and CDR2 FQNEAQ (reference sequence). With V trimmed by 2 bases and J by 6 bases, 10 bases remained unmatched. The CDR3 spans 16 residues. The CDR3 here is CASSLFDLAGVSEQYV. CDR3 coding DNA: TGTGCCAGCAGCTTATTCGACCTAGCGGGAGTATCCGAGCAGTACGTC.

Ten or more counts support this clonotype. The genes are TRBV10-3 and TRBJ2-7; D perhaps matches TRBD2 (7 bases). Trimming removed 2 bases at V and 6 bases at J, with 14 bases between. From germline, CDR1 is ENHRY and CDR2 SYGVKD. The CDR3 spans 14 residues. The CDR3, as DNA: TGTGCCATCAGTGAGGGTAGGGGGGGGGCCGAGCAGTACTTC. It translates to CAISEGRGGAEQYF.

Ten or more counts support this clonotype. The V and J genes are TRBV9 and TRBJ2-3; D perhaps matches TRBD2 (6 bases). Germline V gene sequence: CDR1 SGDLS, CDR2 YYNGEE. This CDR3 region has 15 residues. The ends were cut back, 4 bases at V and 2 bases at J, with 14 bases in the middle. The CDR3 DNA reads TGTGCCAGCAGCTGGCGGGGCGCCCACACAGATACGCAGTATTTT. Its protein is CASSWRGAHTDTQYF. Together with reference TRBV9 and TRBJ2-3, the CDR3 gives the full variable domain: DSGVTQTPKHLITATGQRVTLRCSPRSGDLSVYWYQQSLDQGLQFLIQYYNGEERAKGNILERFSAQQFPDLHSELNLSSLELGDSALYFCASSWRGAHTDTQYFGPGTRLTVL.

This clonotype appeared many times. This chain connects TRBV6-5 to TRBJ1-3; the D gene is possibly TRBD1 (6 bases). The CDR3 consists of 16 residues. The V gene's germline CDR1 is MNHEY and CDR2 SVGAGI. V lost 4 bases and J lost 0, with 13 bases in between. As DNA, the CDR3 is TGTGCCAGCAGTTCCGGGACAAAGAACTCTGGAAACACCATATATTTT. Translated: CASSSGTKNSGNTIYF.

A few counts support this clonotype. CDR3 region: CASSAGTQTYEQYF. The CDR3 DNA reads as TGTGCCAGCAGCGCCGGGACCCAAACCTACGAGCAGTACTTC. The chain joins TRBV13 to TRBJ2-7; D possibly matches TRBD1 or TRBD2 (5 bases each). Germline-derived CDR1 and CDR2 are PRHDT and FYEKMQ (reference sequence). The CDR3 covers 14 residues. Trimming took off 5 bases at V and 2 bases at J, with 13 bases between the two ends. Full variable domain (outside the CDR3, taken from reference TRBV13 and TRBJ2-7): AAGVIQSPRHLIKEKRETATLKCYPIPRHDTVYWYQQGPGQDPQFLISFYEKMQSDKGSIPDRFSAQQFSDYHSELNMSSLELGDSALYFCASSAGTQTYEQYFGPGTRLTVT.

The chain combines TRBV9 with TRBJ2-2; 11 bases agree with TRBD2. Germline CDR1 SGDLS, CDR2 YYNGEE. J lost 4 bases, V lost 0 bases, and 2 bases had no gene match. CDR3 length: 16 residues. The CDR3 reads CASSVELAGVTGELFF. The CDR3 nucleotides read TGTGCCAGCAGCGTAGAACTAGCGGGAGTCACCGGGGAGCTGTTTTTT.

The rearrangement joins TRBV12-3 or TRBV12-4 to TRBJ2-2, with TRBD2 matching 10 bases. The CDR3 is 18 amino acids. V dropped 1 base and J dropped 3; count of bases not matched to a gene: 8. CDR3 in amino acids: CASSLESSGRGDTGELFF. CDR3 DNA: TGTGCCAGCAGTTTAGAGTCTAGCGGGAGAGGGGACACCGGGGAGCTGTTTTTT.

This clonotype was detected many times. J is TRBJ2-2 and V is TRBV19; D is ambiguous. Deletions cut 4 bases from V and 6 bases from J, with 15 bases between. This CDR3 is built from 15 residues. Germline CDR1 reads LNHDA; CDR2 reads SQIVND (reference sequence). This chain's CDR3 is CASSKVYTGAGELFF. The CDR3 coding sequence is TGTGCCAGTAGTAAGGTGTATACGGGCGCCGGGGAGCTGTTTTTT.

Ten or more counts support this clonotype. The chain links TRBV11-2 to TRBJ2-1; 8 nucleotides match TRBD2. This CDR3 contains 15 residues. Germline CDR1 reads SGHAT; CDR2 reads FQNNGV. V was clipped by 4 bases and J by 6 bases; unmatched bases: 8. The CDR3 bases are TGTGCCAGCAGCTCCGGGGGGGCCAGCTTCAATGAGCAGTTCTTC. Its protein product is CASSSGGASFNEQFF.

In this sample, this clonotype turned up many times. This chain uses TRBV24-1 with TRBJ2-1; D may be TRBD2 (5 bases). The CDR3 length is 16 residues. Trimming took off 3 bases at V and 2 bases at J, with 13 bases between the two ends. Per the germline V gene, CDR1 is KGHDR and CDR2 is SFDVKD. The CDR3 reads CATSDPSGDTYNEQFF. The CDR3 DNA is TGTGCCACCAGTGATCCAAGCGGAGATACCTACAATGAGCAGTTCTTC.

This clonotype has a count of ten or more. The chain carries TRBV7-8 and TRBJ1-1; TRBD1 agrees at 8 bases. CDR3 length: 14 residues. Germline V gives CDR1 SGHVS, CDR2 FQNEAQ. Trimming at V came to 1 base and at J to 5 bases, leaving 3 bases not matched to a gene. CDR3 DNA: TGTGCCAGCAGCTTAGGCAGGGGGCTTACTGAAGCTTTCTTT. Its protein product is CASSLGRGLTEAFF. Variable domain in full (rest from reference TRBV7-8 and TRBJ1-1): GAGVSQSPRYKVAKRGQDVALRCDPISGHVSLFWYQQALGQGPEFLTYFQNEAQLDKSGLPSDRFFAERPEGSVSTLKIQRTQQEDSAVYLCASSLGRGLTEAFFGQGTRLTVV.

The genes are TRBV12-5 and TRBJ1-1; maybe TRBD1 (6 bases). Germline CDR1 LGHNT, CDR2 FRNRAP. The CDR3 has 17 residues. Trimming cost V 0 bases and J 4 bases, with 18 bases left between them. In DNA form, the CDR3 reads TGTGCTAGTGGTTTGGTACGGGGGGACACCTATTTCACTGAAGCTTTCTTT. It is translated as CASGLVRGDTYFTEAFF.

CDR3 coding DNA: TGTGCCAGCAGTCGTCGACAGGGCACTGGAAACACCATATATTTT. Amino acids: CASSRRQGTGNTIYF. V usage is TRBV28 and J usage is TRBJ1-3, with 7 bases matching TRBD1. The CDR3 length is 15 residues. CDR1 is MDHEN, CDR2 SYDVKM, per germline. Trimming cost V 5 bases and J 2 bases; bases outside gene matches: 6.

This clonotype was found many times. The rearrangement uses TRBV5-5 and TRBJ2-7; no clear D gene. The germline V and J ends were trimmed by 1 base and 5 bases, with 13 bases remaining between them. The CDR3 runs to 14 residues. Germline CDR1 and CDR2: SGHKS and YYEKEE (reference sequence). DNA of the CDR3: TGTGCCAGCAGCTTGTGGAGTGCGGTAGACGAGCAGTACTTC. Translated: CASSLWSAVDEQYF. Full variable domain (remainder filled in from reference TRBV5-5 and TRBJ2-7): DAGVTQSPTHLIKTRGQQVTLRCSPISGHKSVSWYQQVLGQGPQFIFQYYEKEERGRGNFPDRFSARQFPNYSSELNVNALLLGDSALYLCASSLWSAVDEQYFGPGTRLTVT.

The chain uses TRBV6-1 and TRBJ2-1; a possible D gene is TRBD2 (5 bases). This CDR3 has 15 residues. The V end was cut by 4 bases, the J end by 4 bases, with 14 bases between. CDR1 MNHNS and CDR2 SASEGT come from the germline V gene. The CDR3 region is CASSGLRAAYNEQFF. CDR3 nucleotide sequence: TGTGCCAGCAGTGGGCTCAGAGCGGCTTACAATGAGCAGTTCTTC.

This clonotype was seen at least ten times. The chain uses TRBV27 and TRBJ2-1, with TRBD2 matching 9 bases. There are 16 residues in the CDR3. The V and J ends lost 5 bases and 6 bases, in that order; junction bases with no gene match: 11. Germline assignment: CDR1 MNHEY and CDR2 SMNVEV (reference sequence). The CDR3 DNA is TGTGCCAGCAGTCCCTCCAGCGGGAGGATGGGCAATGAGCAGTTCTTC. Translation gives CASSPSSGRMGNEQFF.

This clonotype was recorded at least ten times. The CDR3 loop reads CASSPGAGELFF. The CDR3 region has the DNA TGTGCCAGCTCACCGGGTGCCGGGGAGCTGTTTTTT. V and J are TRBV18 and TRBJ2-2, with D hard to call. The V gene's germline CDR1 is KGHSH and CDR2 LQKENI. The CDR3 is made up of 12 amino acids. V lost 3 bases and J lost 6, with 5 bases in between.

The chain uses TRBV20-1 and TRBJ2-1; 7 nucleotides match TRBD2. V was clipped by 5 bases and J by 4 bases; unmatched bases: 11. CDR1 is DFQATT and CDR2 is SNEGSKA in the germline V gene (reference sequence). This CDR3 comprises 15 residues. This chain's CDR3 is CSARQAGPPYNEQFF. CDR3 DNA sequence: TGCAGTGCTCGACAAGCGGGGCCGCCTTACAATGAGCAGTTCTTC.

A few counts support this clonotype. This sequence joins TRBV19 and TRBJ2-2, with D hard to call. V lost 7 bases and J 4 bases, leaving 7 bases between the germline ends. Looked up from germline, CDR1 is LNHDA and CDR2 is SQIVND (reference sequence). The CDR3 loop spans 12 amino acids. The CDR3 nucleotides are TGTGCCAGTAACCCAGGCACCGGGGAGCTGTTTTTT. Translated: CASNPGTGELFF.